The next 14 T cell receptor beta chains were all read from a single sample in a study of CD8 T cells in ankylosing spondylitis. From the 5' RACE reads, TCRdb called clonotypes with MiXCR, one entry per CDR3 protein. The sample has about 150,000 distinct CDR3 sequences; approximately 32% are singletons. The sample consisted of synovial fluid, either unsorted or a sorted T cell fraction (not recorded which). The receptors stem from a male donor with ankylosing spondylitis.

The J gene is TRBJ2-6, the V gene TRBV11-2; no clear D. CDR3 length: 15 amino acids. V was trimmed by 8 bases and J by 3 bases, leaving 14 bases between them. Germline V gene data show CDR1 as SGHAT and CDR2 as FQNNGV. The CDR3 nucleotides read TGTGCCAGCTCCAAATACTCGAGTGGGGCCAACGTCCTGACTTTC. Protein product: CASSKYSSGANVLTF.

This chain uses TRBV15 with TRBJ1-1, with unresolved D. The CDR3 extends over 14 amino acids. Trimming shortened V by 0 bases and J by 1 base, and 6 bases separated the two germline ends. Germline assignment: CDR1 LNHNV and CDR2 YYDKDF (reference sequence). CDR3 in amino acids: CATSRDLGNTEAFF. The CDR3 nucleotides are TGTGCCACCAGCAGAGATTTGGGGAACACTGAAGCTTTCTTT.

The rearrangement links TRBV28 to TRBJ1-1, with TRBD1 matching 9 bases. After removal of 5 bases from V and 11 bases from J, the junction contained 6 bases not matched to a gene. CDR3 length: 12 amino acids. Per germline, CDR1 MDHEN and CDR2 SYDVKM. CDR3 sequence reads: CASSKNRGLAFF. CDR3 nucleotide sequence: TGTGCCAGCAGTAAAAACAGGGGGCTTGCTTTCTTT.

The chain has TRBV20-1 and TRBJ2-7; 7 nucleotides align to TRBD1. This CDR3 has 13 amino acids. Germline V gene sequence: CDR1 DFQATT, CDR2 SNEGSKA (reference sequence). Here the CDR3 DNA reads TGCAGCGGTTACCGGGACAGTGCCTACGAGCAGTACTTC. It yields the protein CSGYRDSAYEQYF.

This rearrangement joins TRBV4-1 to TRBJ2-3, with 7 bases matching TRBD2. The junction had 12 bases not matched to a gene; V was cut back by 0 bases and J by 6 bases. Germline V CDR1 and CDR2: MGHRA, YSYEKL. This CDR3 is built from 17 residues. CDR3 sequence: CASSQEPSGGWGDTQYF. The CDR3 nucleotides read TGCGCCAGCAGCCAAGAACCTAGCGGAGGGTGGGGTGATACGCAGTATTTT.

This clonotype was detected only a few times. The chain carries TRBV12-3 or TRBV12-4 and TRBJ2-1, with TRBD2 identical over 11 bases. The CDR3 totals 18 residues. V gave up 5 bases and J gave up 7 bases; unmatched junction bases: 16. CDR3: CASSERRKLAGVGNEQFF. The CDR3 DNA is TGTGCCAGCAGTGAAAGGAGAAAACTAGCGGGAGTGGGAAATGAGCAGTTCTTC.

This clonotype was detected only a few times. J is TRBJ1-2 and V is TRBV5-1, with 11 bases aligning to TRBD1. Germline V lookup: CDR1 SGHRS, CDR2 YFSETQ. J was trimmed by 8 bases and V by 2 bases; bases with no gene match: 2. This CDR3 comprises 13 residues. The CDR3 DNA sequence: TGCGCCAGCAGCTTTGGACAGGGGGCCGGCTACACCTTC. Protein product: CASSFGQGAGYTF.

The sample holds many counts of this clonotype. Germline is not matched at one junction end, which may reflect a read error. The chain has TRBV15 and TRBJ2-4; D is uncertain. The CDR3 loop spans 12 amino acids. Germline-derived CDR1 and CDR2 are LNHNV and YYDKDF (reference sequence). CDR3 protein: CATSGETHIQYF. The CDR3 DNA reads TGTGCCACCAGCGGAGAAACGCACATTCAGTACTTC.

This clonotype was found a few times. J is TRBJ2-1 and V is TRBV5-6, with D perhaps TRBD1 (5 bases). The V end was cut by 2 bases, the J end by 2 bases, with 14 bases between. Per the germline V gene, CDR1 is SGHDT and CDR2 is YYEEEE. This CDR3 comprises 16 residues. The CDR3 reads CASSFRARGTYNEQFF. DNA of the CDR3: TGTGCCAGCAGCTTCAGGGCAAGGGGAACCTACAATGAGCAGTTCTTC.

This clonotype came up many times. The rearrangement uses TRBV27 and TRBJ2-4; D might be TRBD1 or TRBD2, each matching 5 bases. Trimming left V 5 bases short and J 7 bases short, with 21 bases between. Germline V lookup: CDR1 MNHEY, CDR2 SMNVEV (reference sequence). This CDR3 comprises 16 residues. This CDR3 is CASSAPGATDGNIQYF. For the CDR3, the DNA is TGTGCCAGCAGTGCGCCCGGGGCGACAGATGGGAACATTCAGTACTTC.

The sample holds many counts of this clonotype. V usage is TRBV7-6 and J usage is TRBJ1-4; D not certain. This CDR3 has 15 residues. Trimming took off 1 base at V and 4 bases at J, with 10 bases between the two ends. Germline V gene data show CDR1 as SGHVS and CDR2 as FNYEAQ. The CDR3: CASSLDSGLNEKLFF. The CDR3 DNA reads TGTGCCAGCAGCTTAGATTCTGGGCTTAATGAAAAACTGTTTTTT.

V is TRBV19 and J is TRBJ2-5; D may correspond to TRBD1 or TRBD2 (5 bases each). Germline V CDR1 and CDR2: LNHDA, SQIVND (reference sequence). The CDR3 runs to 16 residues. V lost 3 bases to trimming and J lost 2 bases, with 16 bases between them. Written as DNA, the CDR3 is TGTGCCAGTAGTATTTCCGCCCAGGGAGCGCAAGAGACCCAGTACTTC. It is translated as CASSISAQGAQETQYF.

This rearrangement joins TRBV6-1 to TRBJ2-1; 8 bases map to TRBD2. Germline CDR1 MNHNS, CDR2 SASEGT. Trimming at V came to 5 bases and at J to 4 bases, leaving 10 bases not matched to a gene. The CDR3 is made up of 16 amino acids. The CDR3 reads CASSKAGGGPYNEQFF. The CDR3, as DNA: TGTGCCAGCAGTAAGGCGGGGGGCGGCCCATACAATGAGCAGTTCTTC.

The CDR3 loop is CASRNDRALSNQPQHF. The DNA for the CDR3 is TGTGCCAGTAGGAACGACAGAGCCTTGAGCAATCAGCCCCAGCATTTT. The rearrangement uses TRBV19 and TRBJ1-5; weak D call: TRBD1 (5 bases). Trimming pared 6 bases from V and 1 base from J, leaving 16 bases between. Germline values: CDR1 LNHDA, CDR2 SQIVND (reference sequence). The length of the CDR3 is 16 residues.